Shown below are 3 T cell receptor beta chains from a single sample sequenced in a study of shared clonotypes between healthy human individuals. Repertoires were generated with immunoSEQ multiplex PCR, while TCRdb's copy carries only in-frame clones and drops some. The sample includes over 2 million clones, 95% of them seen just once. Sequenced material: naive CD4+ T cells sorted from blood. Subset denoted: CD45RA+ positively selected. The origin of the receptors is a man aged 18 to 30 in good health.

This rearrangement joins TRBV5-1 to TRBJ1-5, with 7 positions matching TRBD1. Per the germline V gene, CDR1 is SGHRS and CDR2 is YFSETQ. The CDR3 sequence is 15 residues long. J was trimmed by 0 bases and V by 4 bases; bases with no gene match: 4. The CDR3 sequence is CASSEGQNSNQPQHF. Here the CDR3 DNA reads TGCGCCAGCAGCGAGGGACAGAATAGCAATCAGCCCCAGCATTTT.

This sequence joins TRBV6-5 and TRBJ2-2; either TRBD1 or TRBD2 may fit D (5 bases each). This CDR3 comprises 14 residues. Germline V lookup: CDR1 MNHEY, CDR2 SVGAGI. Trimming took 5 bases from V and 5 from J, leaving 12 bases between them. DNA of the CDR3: TGTGCCAGCAGTCCGGGACGCCAAACCGGGGAGCTGTTTTTT. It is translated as CASSPGRQTGELFF.

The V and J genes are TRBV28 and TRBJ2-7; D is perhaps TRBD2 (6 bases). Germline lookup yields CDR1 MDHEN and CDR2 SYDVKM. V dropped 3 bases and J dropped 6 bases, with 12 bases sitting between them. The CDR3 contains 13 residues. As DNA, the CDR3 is TGTGCCAGCAGTTTGAGACGGGGAGGCGAGCAGTACTTC. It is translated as CASSLRRGGEQYF.